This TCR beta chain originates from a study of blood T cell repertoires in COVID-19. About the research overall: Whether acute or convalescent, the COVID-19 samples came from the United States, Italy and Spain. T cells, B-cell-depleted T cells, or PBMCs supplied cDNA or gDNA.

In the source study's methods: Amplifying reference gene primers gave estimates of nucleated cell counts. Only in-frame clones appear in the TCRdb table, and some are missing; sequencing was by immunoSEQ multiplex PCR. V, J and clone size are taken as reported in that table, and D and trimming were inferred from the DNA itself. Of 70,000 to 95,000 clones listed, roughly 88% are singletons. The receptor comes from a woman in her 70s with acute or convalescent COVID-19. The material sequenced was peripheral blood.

The chain's CDR3 is CASSTYTHSPLHF. As DNA, the CDR3 is TGTGCCAGCAGTACATACACGCATTCACCCCTCCACTTT. The chain links TRBV6-5 to TRBJ1-6, with D uncertain. Trimming shortened V by 5 bases and J by 8 bases, and 10 bases separated the two germline ends. There are 13 residues in the CDR3. Germline V gene sequence: CDR1 MNHEY, CDR2 SVGAGI.